Following are 30 T cell receptor beta chains from one sample sequenced in a study of blood T cell repertoires in COVID-19. Only in-frame clones appear in the TCRdb table, and some are missing; sequencing was by immunoSEQ multiplex PCR. The table shows 75,000 to 85,000 clones, with around nine tenths occurring only once. The sample comprised peripheral blood. The receptors were gathered from a man aged 50 or older with active COVID-19.

The rearrangement joins TRBV6-2 or TRBV6-3 to TRBJ1-1; D is ambiguous. The CDR3 spans 16 residues. The germline CDR1 and CDR2 sequences are MNHEY and SVGEGT. Trimming took 2 bases from V and 5 from J, leaving 18 bases between them. The CDR3 sequence: CASSYIPRPPGTEAFF. The CDR3, as DNA: TGTGCCAGCAGTTACATCCCCAGGCCTCCGGGGACTGAAGCTTTCTTT.

J is TRBJ2-2 and V is TRBV6-5; 9 bases agree with TRBD1. J gave up 4 bases and V 6 bases, and 3 bases lay outside the gene matches. This CDR3 contains 14 residues. Germline CDR1 reads MNHEY; CDR2 reads SVGAGI. The CDR3 DNA is TGTGCCAGCAGCATGACAGGGGGCACCGGGGAGCTGTTTTTT. The encoded protein is CASSMTGGTGELFF.

V usage is TRBV7-2 and J usage is TRBJ2-7; 11 bases map to TRBD2. The germline gives CDR1 SGHTA, CDR2 FQGNSA. The CDR3 totals 14 residues. V lost 5 bases and J lost 3; bases outside the gene matches: 3. CDR3 in amino acids: CASSPGTSGYEQYF. The DNA of the CDR3 is TGTGCCAGCAGCCCCGGGACTAGCGGCTACGAGCAGTACTTC. Full variable domain (missing parts from reference TRBV7-2 and TRBJ2-7): GAGVSQSPSNKVTEKGKDVELRCDPISGHTALYWYRQSLGQGLEFLIYFQGNSAPDKSGLPSDRFSAERTGGSVSTLTIQRTQQEDSAVYLCASSPGTSGYEQYFGPGTRLTVT.

The V call is TRBV30, the J call TRBJ2-2, with 11 bases matching TRBD2. Looked up from germline, CDR1 is GTSNPN and CDR2 is SVGIG (reference sequence). This CDR3 region has 16 residues. The ends lost 3 bases at V and 1 base at J; junction bases unmatched: 4. The CDR3 region has the DNA TGTGCCTGGAGAGCTAGCGGGAGGTTGAACACCGGGGAGCTGTTTTTT. Translation gives CAWRASGRLNTGELFF.

The chain has TRBV5-8 and TRBJ1-1; TRBD1 matches 8 bases. Unmatched junction bases numbered 13, after V lost 4 bases and J lost 2 bases. The CDR3 covers 17 residues. Looked up from germline, CDR1 is SGHTS and CDR2 is YDEGEE. This CDR3 reads CASSVGVWTGINTEAFF. The CDR3 DNA sequence: TGTGCCAGCAGCGTCGGTGTTTGGACAGGGATAAACACTGAAGCTTTCTTT.

This clone was observed once. This chain links TRBV19 with TRBJ2-5, with D perhaps TRBD1 (6 bases). The V gene's germline CDR1 is LNHDA and CDR2 SQIVND (reference sequence). Trimming took off 4 bases at V and 1 base at J, with 10 bases between the two ends. CDR3 length: 14 residues. The CDR3 coding sequence is TGTGCCAGTAGTACAGTGGACAGCCAAGAGACCCAGTACTTC. Its protein product is CASSTVDSQETQYF.

The chain recombines TRBV6-1 with TRBJ2-7; 7 nucleotides align to TRBD1. CDR1 and CDR2 (germline): MNHNS, SASEGT. The CDR3 sequence is 16 residues long. The V and J ends lost 2 bases and 2 bases, in that order; junction bases with no gene match: 9. CDR3 sequence reads: CASSEMGDSRPYEQYF. The DNA for the CDR3 is TGTGCCAGCAGTGAAATGGGGGACAGTCGCCCCTACGAGCAGTACTTC.

V gene TRBV18 combines with J gene TRBJ2-7; 7 positions match TRBD1. This CDR3 comprises 13 residues. Trimming at V came to 1 base and at J to 7 bases, leaving 4 bases not matched to a gene. Germline V lookup: CDR1 KGHSH, CDR2 LQKENI. CDR3 nucleotides: TGTGCCAGCTCACCACGGGACAGTGGAGAGCAGTACTTC. Translating gives CASSPRDSGEQYF. Filled out from reference TRBV18 and TRBJ2-7, the complete variable domain reads NAGVMQNPRHLVRRRGQEARLRCSPMKGHSHVYWYRQLPEEGLKFMVYLQKENIIDESGMPKERFSAEFPKEGPSILRIQQVVRGDSAAYFCASSPRDSGEQYFGPGTRLTVT.

The V gene is TRBV7-2, the J gene TRBJ2-7, with 8 bases aligning to TRBD2. The CDR3 runs to 16 residues. Germline trimming cut 3 bases from V and 0 bases from J; bases unmatched to any gene: 7. Looked up from germline, CDR1 is SGHTA and CDR2 is FQGNSA. CDR3: CASSFRLGGGSYEQYF. The CDR3 DNA is TGTGCCAGCAGCTTTCGACTCGGGGGGGGCTCCTACGAGCAGTACTTC.

The chain recombines TRBV12-3 or TRBV12-4 with TRBJ1-1, with D unclear. The CDR3 is made up of 13 amino acids. The V end lost 3 bases, the J end lost 12 bases, and 17 bases lay between the germline ends. The CDR3 protein is CASSFRQAPRSFF. CDR3 in DNA: TGTGCCAGCAGTTTTCGCCAGGCCCCCAGGTCTTTCTTT.

V usage is TRBV6-2 or TRBV6-3 and J usage is TRBJ2-5, with 12 bases lining up with TRBD2. Germline V lookup: CDR1 MNHEY, CDR2 SVGEGT. This CDR3 comprises 23 residues. Germline trimming cut 7 bases from V and 4 bases from J; bases unmatched to any gene: 31. CDR3 sequence (DNA): TGTGCCAGCACCCCGAAACCCTTTTCTCCAACCCGGACTAGCGGGGCCCTCGGAGAGACCCAGTACTTC. Protein product: CASTPKPFSPTRTSGALGETQYF.

The chain links TRBV28 to TRBJ1-6; D unclear. Germline V gene lookup returns CDR1 MDHEN and CDR2 SYDVKM. V lost 2 bases, J lost 8 bases, and 13 bases lay in between. The CDR3 spans 15 residues. The CDR3 spells CASSLPLTGDSPLHF. Here the CDR3 DNA reads TGTGCCAGCAGTTTACCTCTAACGGGTGATTCACCCCTCCACTTT.

The chain couples TRBV2 to TRBJ1-5, with D perhaps matching TRBD1 (5 bases). The CDR3 spans 15 residues. Trimming took off 5 bases at V and 0 bases at J, with 11 bases between the two ends. Per germline, CDR1 SNHLY and CDR2 FYNNEI. The CDR3 protein is CASSRRGNSNQPQHF. CDR3 nucleotides: TGTGCCAGCAGTCGGAGGGGAAATAGCAATCAGCCCCAGCATTTT.

The rearrangement joins TRBV28 to TRBJ1-5; the D is unclear. V gave up 2 bases and J gave up 9 bases, with 17 bases separating them. The CDR3 is 15 amino acids. CDR1 and CDR2 (germline): MDHEN, SYDVKM. The CDR3 bases are TGTGCCAGCAGTTTAGCCGGGATTCAAGGCCGGCCCCAGCATTTT. The encoded protein is CASSLAGIQGRPQHF. The full variable domain, in which reference TRBV28 and TRBJ1-5 provide the parts outside the CDR3, is DVKVTQSSRYLVKRTGEKVFLECVQDMDHENMFWYRQDPGLGLRLIYFSYDVKMKEKGDIPEGYSVSREKKERFSLILESASTNQTSMYLCASSLAGIQGRPQHFGDGTRLSIL.

The J gene is TRBJ2-5, the V gene TRBV5-1; 13 nucleotides match TRBD2. CDR3 length: 15 amino acids. With 5 bases clipped from V and 5 bases from J, the junction kept 6 bases outside the gene matches. Germline values: CDR1 SGHRS, CDR2 YFSETQ. In nucleotides, the CDR3 is TGCGCCAGCAGACGAGGGACTAGCGGGGCGGAGACCCAGTACTTC. Its translation is CASRRGTSGAETQYF.

The chain recombines TRBV7-8 with TRBJ1-1, with a tentative D call TRBD1 (5 bases). The CDR3 spans 13 residues. Germline assignment: CDR1 SGHVS and CDR2 FQNEAQ. Between the trimmed V and J ends, which lost 1 base and 6 bases, there was a span of 9 bases. In nucleotides, the CDR3 is TGTGCCAGCAGCTTAGATCTACAGGCTGAAGCTTTCTTT. Amino acid sequence: CASSLDLQAEAFF.

This clone appeared a single time. The chain couples TRBV21-1 to TRBJ2-7; no check of the table's D call, TRBD1, against the DNA was made. TRBV21-1 is a pseudogene. This CDR3 has 15 amino acids. The DNA for the CDR3 is TGTGCCAGCAGCACCCGGACAGGGGTCTCCTACGAGCAGTACTTC. Its translation is CASSTRTGVSYEQYF.

The chain uses TRBV29-1 and TRBJ2-1, with TRBD2 matching 7 bases. V gave up 6 bases and J gave up 0 bases; unmatched junction bases: 5. The germline V gene encodes CDR1 SQVTM and CDR2 ANQGSEA. CDR3 size: 14 residues. CDR3 DNA: TGCAGCGTCATAGCGGGTTTCTCCTACAATGAGCAGTTCTTC. Translated, it gives CSVIAGFSYNEQFF.

V usage is TRBV9 and J usage is TRBJ2-2; 9 bases fit TRBD2. This CDR3 region has 15 residues. CDR1 is SGDLS, CDR2 YYNGEE, per germline. The V and J ends lost 6 bases and 5 bases, in that order; junction bases with no gene match: 8. The DNA for the CDR3 is TGTGCCAGCACCTTAGCGGGAGCGCGGACCGGGGAGCTGTTTTTT. Amino acids: CASTLAGARTGELFF. The full variable domain, rest sourced from reference TRBV9 and TRBJ2-2, is DSGVTQTPKHLITATGQRVTLRCSPRSGDLSVYWYQQSLDQGLQFLIQYYNGEERAKGNILERFSAQQFPDLHSELNLSSLELGDSALYFCASTLAGARTGELFFGEGSRLTVL.

The rearrangement joins TRBV5-1 to TRBJ2-7; 7 bases are a match to TRBD1. This CDR3 contains 13 residues. Germline V lookup: CDR1 SGHRS, CDR2 YFSETQ. V was clipped by 4 bases and J by 7 bases; unmatched bases: 8. CDR3 DNA: TGCGCCAGCAGCATTAACAGGGGTAATGAGCAGTACTTC. Translated: CASSINRGNEQYF.

This rearrangement joins TRBV6-6 to TRBJ1-1, with TRBD1 matching 9 bases. Germline-derived CDR1 and CDR2 are MNHNY and SVGAGI (reference sequence). Losses at the gene ends were 4 bases for V and 4 bases for J; bases not matched to a gene: 10. This CDR3 region has 16 residues. The chain's CDR3 is CASSSLGQGASTEAFF. DNA of the CDR3: TGTGCCAGCAGTTCTTTGGGACAGGGTGCGAGCACTGAAGCTTTCTTT.

This chain links TRBV18 with TRBJ2-5, with TRBD1 matching 10 bases. This CDR3 spans 15 amino acids. Germline V gene sequence: CDR1 KGHSH, CDR2 LQKENI. V gave up 3 bases and J gave up 1 base; unmatched junction bases: 2. CDR3 residues: CASSPRQGAQETQYF. The CDR3 DNA reads as TGTGCCAGCTCACCCAGACAGGGGGCCCAAGAGACCCAGTACTTC.

This chain uses TRBV2 with TRBJ2-1; D gene unclear. This CDR3 contains 13 residues. Germline V gene sequence: CDR1 SNHLY, CDR2 FYNNEI. Trimming took off 8 bases at V and 5 bases at J, with 13 bases between the two ends. The CDR3 region has the DNA TGTGCCAGCGGGCCAGGTCTTGACAATGAGCAGTTCTTC. Its protein product is CASGPGLDNEQFF.

The V gene is TRBV19, the J gene TRBJ2-5; D remains ambiguous. The CDR3 consists of 12 residues. Per germline, CDR1 LNHDA and CDR2 SQIVND (reference sequence). Deletions cut 5 bases from V and 0 bases from J, with 4 bases between. CDR3 nucleotides: TGTGCCAGTAGTTCAGACCAAGAGACCCAGTACTTC. This codes for CASSSDQETQYF.

This rearrangement joins TRBV6-5 to TRBJ2-7, with 8 bases identical to TRBD2. CDR3 length: 15 residues. CDR1 and CDR2 (germline): MNHEY, SVGAGI. J lost 2 bases, V lost 4 bases, and 7 bases had no gene match. The CDR3 spells CASSSSTAGAYEQYF. For the CDR3, the DNA is TGTGCCAGCAGTTCCAGTACAGCGGGGGCCTACGAGCAGTACTTC.

This chain uses TRBV7-3 with TRBJ1-3, with TRBD1 matching 7 bases. This CDR3 is built from 15 residues. V lost 4 bases to trimming and J lost 4 bases; unmatched junction nucleotides: 7. In germline, CDR1 is SGHTA, CDR2 FQGTGA. The CDR3 here is CASSSTTGVGNTIYF. CDR3 DNA: TGTGCCAGCAGCTCCACCACAGGGGTCGGAAACACCATATATTTT.

This chain joins TRBV7-3 and TRBJ2-3; TRBD2 matches 13 bases. The V segment lost 5 bases and the J segment 6 bases; nucleotides outside the gene matches: 11. Germline V gene data show CDR1 as SGHTA and CDR2 as FQGTGA. The CDR3 extends over 17 amino acids. CDR3 nucleotide sequence: TGTGCCAGCAGCCCCCAACGGACTAGCGGGAGTGCCGATACGCAGTATTTT. This gives the protein CASSPQRTSGSADTQYF.

In its sample, this clone was seen once. The J gene is TRBJ2-3, the V gene TRBV18; 7 positions match TRBD2. The V segment lost 6 bases and the J segment 3 bases; nucleotides outside the gene matches: 3. The germline CDR1 and CDR2 sequences are KGHSH and LQKENI. The CDR3 sequence is 13 residues long. CDR3 nucleotide sequence: TGTGCCAGCTCTGCCGGGGGGACAGATACGCAGTATTTT. Translation: CASSAGGTDTQYF.

V usage is TRBV2 and J usage is TRBJ1-1; unclear D gene. Per the germline V gene, CDR1 is SNHLY and CDR2 is FYNNEI. The length of the CDR3 is 14 residues. V was cut by 4 bases and J by 0 bases, with 9 bases left in between. CDR3 coding DNA: TGTGCCAGCAGTGGATTGAGCCTGAACACTGAAGCTTTCTTT. Protein sequence: CASSGLSLNTEAFF.

This chain joins TRBV18 and TRBJ2-1, with 11 nucleotides matching TRBD2. With 1 base clipped from V and 6 bases from J, the junction kept 2 bases outside the gene matches. The CDR3 extends over 15 amino acids. The germline V gene encodes CDR1 KGHSH and CDR2 LQKENI. CDR3 bases: TGTGCCAGCTCACCACAAACTAGCGGGGGCAATGAGCAGTTCTTC. Translating it yields CASSPQTSGGNEQFF.